A single sample is the source of the 31 T cell receptor beta chains below, sequenced in a study of blood T cells in healthy people across ages. The use of a sample-barcoded 5' primer and a J-beta primer mix characterized a second PCR of roughly 6 to 11 cycles. TCRdb passed the 5' RACE reads through MiXCR, listing each CDR3 protein once. The table has 800,000 to 950,000 distinct CDR3 sequences, about 48% seen once. The source material was blood. All receptors come from a man younger than 45 in good health.

The chain couples TRBV4-3 to TRBJ1-1; D might be TRBD1 (6 bases). The CDR3 spans 17 residues. V lost 4 bases to trimming and J lost 3 bases, with 21 bases between them. Germline V gene data show CDR1 as LGHNA and CDR2 as YSLEER. The DNA of the CDR3 is TGCGCCAGCAGCCCCTTAATAATGGGGGGCCGGGACACTGAAGCTTTCTTT. Encoded protein: CASSPLIMGGRDTEAFF.

This clonotype was observed a handful of times. V is TRBV6-5 and J is TRBJ1-2; D gene ambiguous. Trimming removed 2 bases from V and 0 bases from J, with 7 bases in between. CDR1 MNHEY and CDR2 SVGAGI come from the germline V gene. The CDR3 length is 14 residues. The CDR3, as DNA: TGTGCCAGCAGTTACGCAGCATCTAACTATGGCTACACCTTC. This translates into CASSYAASNYGYTF.

CDR3 in DNA: TGTGCCAGCCGGGGACAGGGGGCGCAGAGTTATGGCTACACCTTC. This translates into CASRGQGAQSYGYTF. The rearrangement links TRBV3-1 to TRBJ1-2, with 12 bases matching TRBD1. Trimming removed 8 bases from V and 5 bases from J; junction bases left unmatched: 9. Germline V gives CDR1 LGHDT, CDR2 YNNKEL (reference sequence). This CDR3 comprises 15 residues.

There are a few counts of this clonotype. This sequence joins TRBV5-1 and TRBJ2-1, with D unclear. The CDR3 is 16 amino acids. Trimming took off 0 bases at V and 0 bases at J, with 10 bases between the two ends. CDR1 and CDR2 (germline): SGHRS, YFSETQ. The CDR3, as DNA: TGCGCCAGCAGCTTGGCCCCCGCCGGCTCCTACAATGAGCAGTTCTTC. It is translated as CASSLAPAGSYNEQFF.

This chain joins TRBV7-2 and TRBJ1-5; possible D gene TRBD1, 6 bases. Germline CDR1 and CDR2: SGHTA and FQGNSA. The CDR3 spans 13 residues. The V and J ends lost 4 bases and 6 bases respectively, with 10 bases between them. The CDR3 is CASSSWGPQPQHF. CDR3 nucleotide sequence: TGTGCCAGCAGCTCCTGGGGGCCTCAGCCCCAGCATTTT.

This clonotype has just a few counts. The genes are TRBV20-1 and TRBJ2-7; D is perhaps TRBD1 (5 bases). Germline CDR1 reads DFQATT; CDR2 reads SNEGSKA (reference sequence). This CDR3 spans 16 amino acids. Between the trimmed V and J ends, which lost 1 base and 2 bases, there was a span of 18 bases. The CDR3 spells CSARGATDLEPYEQYF. The CDR3 DNA reads TGCAGTGCTAGAGGGGCGACAGATTTGGAGCCCTACGAGCAGTACTTC.

The gene calls are TRBV27 and TRBJ1-2, with TRBD1 identical over 10 bases. Trimming removed 2 bases from V and 6 bases from J; junction bases left unmatched: 9. The CDR3 is made up of 16 amino acids. CDR1 and CDR2 (germline): MNHEY, SMNVEV (reference sequence). The CDR3 DNA sequence: TGTGCCAGCAGTTTACTCGGACAGGGGGTTATTCATGGCTACACCTTC. Amino acids: CASSLLGQGVIHGYTF.

The CDR3 reads CASSTAVRAFF. In nucleotides, the CDR3 is TGTGCCAGCAGTACTGCCGTCAGGGCTTTCTTT. This chain joins TRBV12-3 or TRBV12-4 and TRBJ1-1; D is unresolved. This CDR3 has 11 amino acids. Trimming stripped 5 bases from V and 11 bases from J, with 12 bases between.

The gene calls are TRBV20-1 and TRBJ2-1, with 10 bases fitting TRBD1. The CDR3 length is 14 residues. The trim removed 5 bases at V and 6 bases at J, leaving 7 bases unmatched. Per the germline V gene, CDR1 is DFQATT and CDR2 is SNEGSKA (reference sequence). In DNA form, the CDR3 reads TGCAGTGCTCGGGGACAGGGGACAATCAATGAGCAGTTCTTC. This codes for CSARGQGTINEQFF.

The J gene is TRBJ1-6, the V gene TRBV3-1; 9 bases agree with TRBD1. The CDR3 runs to 14 residues. The J segment lost 10 bases and the V segment lost 9 bases, leaving 10 bases of the junction unmatched. Germline loops: CDR1 LGHDT, CDR2 YNNKEL (reference sequence). The CDR3, as DNA: TGTGCCAGTACACAGGGGGCTGGAAGATCACCCCTCCACTTT. This translates into CASTQGAGRSPLHF.

The gene calls are TRBV27 and TRBJ2-1; no clear D. Trimming removed 5 bases at V and 5 bases at J, with 13 bases between. Germline CDR1 MNHEY, CDR2 SMNVEV (reference sequence). The CDR3 is made up of 14 amino acids. Here the CDR3 DNA reads TGTGCCAGCAGTACCTCTGGGCTGCACAATGAGCAGTTCTTC. This codes for CASSTSGLHNEQFF.

The chain combines TRBV4-2 with TRBJ1-4; tentatively, D is TRBD1 (6 bases). V shed 3 bases and J shed 4 bases, with 15 bases lying between them. The length of the CDR3 is 16 residues. The germline V gene encodes CDR1 LGHNA and CDR2 YNFKEQ. Written as DNA, the CDR3 is TGTGCCAGCAGCCAGGAGGGGGTGGTAGTTAATGAAAAACTGTTTTTT. Its protein is CASSQEGVVVNEKLFF.

The chain links TRBV20-1 to TRBJ1-2; 7 bases match TRBD1. The CDR3 is made up of 12 amino acids. Unmatched junction bases numbered 8, after V lost 5 bases and J lost 8 bases. Germline V gene lookup returns CDR1 DFQATT and CDR2 SNEGSKA (reference sequence). As DNA, the CDR3 is TGCAGTGCTCCCGACAGGGCCCGGGGCTACACCTTC. It yields the protein CSAPDRARGYTF.

This clonotype was detected a few times. The CDR3 region is CASEGSRYEQYF. The CDR3 DNA follows: TGTGCCAGCGAGGGGTCCCGCTACGAGCAGTACTTC. The genes are TRBV6-1 and TRBJ2-7; tentatively, D is TRBD1 or TRBD2 (5 bases each). V lost 8 bases and J lost 3, with 11 bases in between. The CDR3 runs to 12 residues. Germline CDR1 is MNHNS and CDR2 is SASEGT.

This clonotype was observed a few times. The chain carries TRBV5-6 and TRBJ2-3; TRBD2 agrees at 8 bases. Germline V gene data show CDR1 as SGHDT and CDR2 as YYEEEE. V was clipped by 0 bases and J by 4 bases; unmatched bases: 4. The CDR3 length is 15 residues. The CDR3 bases are TGTGCCAGCAGCTTGGGCGGGGGGTTGTCAGATACGCAGTATTTT. The encoded protein is CASSLGGGLSDTQYF.

The V call is TRBV4-2, the J call TRBJ2-1; TRBD2 matches 7 bases. The V gene end was trimmed by 1 base and the J gene end by 6 bases; junction bases not matched to a gene: 9. There are 16 residues in the CDR3. Germline CDR1 LGHNA, CDR2 YNFKEQ. The CDR3 region has the DNA TGTGCCAGCAGCCAAGTTGCGACTAGCCCGCCCAATGAGCAGTTCTTC. Translation gives CASSQVATSPPNEQFF.

This clonotype was seen a handful of times. The rearrangement joins TRBV29-1 to TRBJ2-3, with 8 nucleotides matching TRBD2. The V gene's germline CDR1 is SQVTM and CDR2 ANQGSEA. V was clipped by 4 bases and J by 5 bases; unmatched bases: 8. The length of the CDR3 is 14 residues. For the CDR3, the DNA is TGCAGCGTTGTAGGCGGGGGGCGGGGAGATACGCAGTATTTT. Its protein is CSVVGGGRGDTQYF.

Comment on this clonotype: A junction boundary mismatches the germline segment, possibly from a read error. This CDR3 reads CCVVMGTAQETQYF. The CDR3 nucleotides read TGCTGCGTTGTGATGGGGACAGCCCAAGAGACCCAGTACTTC. The rearrangement links TRBV29-1 to TRBJ2-5, with 7 bases that match TRBD1. The CDR3 covers 14 residues. CDR1 SQVTM and CDR2 ANQGSEA come from the germline V gene.

The chain is built from TRBV18 and TRBJ1-6; D might be TRBD1 (5 bases). The germline V gene encodes CDR1 KGHSH and CDR2 LQKENI. Trimming cost V 3 bases and J 8 bases, with 11 bases left between them. The CDR3 covers 14 residues. CDR3 DNA sequence: TGTGCCAGCTCACCTCAGGGTGCGGATTCACCCCTCCACTTT. Encoded protein: CASSPQGADSPLHF.

Of note for this clonotype: One junction end does not reproduce the germline sequence, and a read error may be involved. The chain uses TRBV7-2 and TRBJ1-2; D gene uncertain. Germline CDR1 and CDR2: SGHTA and FQGNSA. This CDR3 comprises 15 residues. The CDR3 DNA sequence: TGTGCCAGCGGCTTACGTCGTGTAGGGTCGGACGGCTACACCTTC. It encodes CASGLRRVGSDGYTF.

This clonotype was seen more than once but under ten times. This rearrangement joins TRBV5-4 to TRBJ2-3; TRBD2 agrees at 8 bases. V lost 0 bases and J lost 0; bases outside the gene matches: 9. CDR3 length: 18 residues. Germline V lookup: CDR1 SGHNT, CDR2 YYREEE (reference sequence). CDR3 loop: CASSLESGGGRSTDTQYF. CDR3 nucleotide sequence: TGTGCCAGCAGCTTGGAGTCTGGCGGGGGGCGCAGCACAGATACGCAGTATTTT.

This clonotype was picked up one time. The chain carries TRBV4-2 and TRBJ1-2; 8 nucleotides align to TRBD1. V dropped 0 bases and J dropped 8; count of bases not matched to a gene: 8. CDR1 and CDR2 (germline): LGHNA, YNFKEQ. This CDR3 has 15 amino acids. The CDR3 DNA is TGTGCCAGCAGCCAAGAAAAAGGACAGGGAAGAGGCTACACCTTC. This gives the protein CASSQEKGQGRGYTF.

The V gene is TRBV4-1, the J gene TRBJ1-6; D ambiguous. V dropped 1 base and J dropped 11 bases, with 9 bases sitting between them. CDR3 length: 13 amino acids. Germline assignment: CDR1 MGHRA and CDR2 YSYEKL. The CDR3 nucleotides are TGCGCCAGCAGCCAAGGGTTGGTGACACCCCTCCACTTT. This sequence encodes CASSQGLVTPLHF.

This clonotype was seen just once. The gene calls are TRBV20-1 and TRBJ2-5, with 12 bases aligning to TRBD1. Judging by the DNA end, TRBJ2-7 fits better; the J call may be wrong. Germline lookup yields CDR1 DFQATT and CDR2 SNEGSKA (reference sequence). The CDR3 is 16 amino acids. The CDR3 protein is CSARDWRDRGLYEQYF. In nucleotides, the CDR3 is TGCAGTGCTAGAGATTGGCGGGACAGGGGGCTTTACGAGCAGTACTTC.

The chain employs TRBV10-3 and TRBJ2-1, with 8 bases that match TRBD2. The CDR3 is 14 residues long. The trim removed 5 bases at V and 4 bases at J, leaving 4 bases unmatched. CDR1 and CDR2 (germline): ENHRY, SYGVKD. CDR3 loop: CAISSGTRYNEQFF. In DNA, the CDR3 is TGTGCCATCAGTTCCGGGACTAGATACAATGAGCAGTTCTTC.

The sample holds many counts of this clonotype. The J gene is TRBJ2-3, the V gene TRBV20-1; D remains ambiguous. The CDR3 has 17 amino acids. Between the trimmed V and J ends, which lost 1 base and 0 bases, there was a span of 17 bases. Germline V gives CDR1 DFQATT, CDR2 SNEGSKA (reference sequence). As DNA, the CDR3 is TGCAGTGCTAGAGTTTTAATGAAGGGCCCTAGCACAGATACGCAGTATTTT. This translates into CSARVLMKGPSTDTQYF.

This chain links TRBV20-1 with TRBJ2-1; tentatively, D is TRBD1 or TRBD2 (5 bases each). Between the trimmed V and J ends, which lost 5 bases and 0 bases, there was a span of 14 bases. The CDR3 spans 15 residues. Germline values: CDR1 DFQATT, CDR2 SNEGSKA (reference sequence). The CDR3 region has the DNA TGCAGTGCTCCCTACGGGGCAGGCTCCTACAATGAGCAGTTCTTC. It yields the protein CSAPYGAGSYNEQFF.

V and J are TRBV6-1 and TRBJ1-2; D unclear. The V gene lost 6 bases and the J gene lost 3 bases, with 14 bases spanning the gap. CDR3 size: 14 residues. Germline CDR1 reads MNHNS; CDR2 reads SASEGT. CDR3 region: CASSGLGGHYGYTF. The CDR3, as DNA: TGTGCCAGCAGCGGACTTGGAGGCCACTATGGCTACACCTTC.

The chain uses TRBV3-1 and TRBJ2-7; D unclear. V lost 1 base and J 2 bases, leaving 15 bases between the germline ends. From germline, CDR1 is LGHDT and CDR2 YNNKEL (reference sequence). The CDR3 totals 16 residues. CDR3 coding DNA: TGTGCCAGCAGCCAAGCGGTGTATCACCCACCCTACGAGCAGTACTTC. It codes for CASSQAVYHPPYEQYF.

J is TRBJ1-1 and V is TRBV4-1, with D possibly being TRBD1 (5 bases). CDR1 and CDR2 from the germline V gene are MGHRA and YSYEKL. The CDR3 totals 15 residues. The V end was cut by 0 bases, the J end by 3 bases, with 11 bases between. CDR3 nucleotide sequence: TGCGCCAGCAGCCAAGAGTCCAGGGAAGACACTGAAGCTTTCTTT. It translates to CASSQESREDTEAFF.

The chain employs TRBV7-9 and TRBJ1-5; D gene uncertain. The CDR3 runs to 15 residues. Germline lookup yields CDR1 SEHNR and CDR2 FQNEAQ (reference sequence). The V gene lost 0 bases and the J gene lost 7 bases, with 13 bases spanning the gap. CDR3 coding DNA: TGTGCCAGCAGCTTAGCGCTGGGCCCCAGCCAGCCCCAGCATTTT. Residues: CASSLALGPSQPQHF.